The following is a T cell receptor gamma chain sequence with its context. By how much of the sample it makes up, this clone is large (0.1 to 1%). The antigen it recognizes is unknown. The record has no base qualities; no much larger clone is one base away. This entry is derived from a study of gamma-delta chains in newborns, infants, children (dated by TCRdb to about 2019). About the investigation overall: According to the study title, microbial exposure causes polyclonal expansion of innate gammadelta T cells right after birth. The study examined the way microbial exposure affected innate gammadelta T cell populations in human newborns right after birth.

The run used an Illumina MiSeq. Clone calls in TCRdb were regenerated from the public reads with CATT, after which identical DNA sequences shared one row. This sample is represented by 550 to 800 gamma-chain clones; about 31% of them were singletons. The ten largest clones represent about 40% of the sample. The CDR3 numbers 9 residues from cysteine through phenylalanine. The DNA shown is the 27-base CDR3, in frame from base 1. The germline V gene encodes CDR1 EGSTGY and CDR2 YDSYTSSV. Sequences were obtained from blood. The receptor was isolated from a child who was a newborn, infant or young child, either healthy, febrile or measles-vaccinated (not recorded which). TRGV4 is the V gene, and the J gene was not called. The sequenced DNA: TGTGCCACCTGGGATGGGCCACTCTTT. Its translation is CATWDGPLF.